The rows below give T cell receptor beta chains drawn from one sample of a study of T cells in Graves' hyperthyroidism and ophthalmopathy. TCRdb ran MiXCR on the multiplex PCR reads and lists one entry per CDR3 protein. Among 300,000 to 500,000 distinct CDR3 sequences listed, around an eighth were seen once. The sample was blood. These receptors all come from a man aged 50 to 59 with Graves' ophthalmopathy. CDR3s include the opening cysteine and the closing phenylalanine or tryptophan. A D gene is named only where the DNA matches it firmly. Only some rows state a clone size, as once, few, many or a class for expanded clones.

j_gene: TRBJ1-2
len: 12
abundance: many
d_gene: NA
v_gene: TRBV11-2
CDR3aa: CASSLVEVGYTF
CDR3nt: TGTGCCAGCAGCTTAGTGGAAGTCGGCTACACCTTC

j_gene: TRBJ1-3
len: 14
abundance: NA
d_gene: NA
v_gene: TRBV9
CDR3aa: CASSVEDTRNTIYF
CDR3nt: TGTGCCAGCAGCGTAGAAGACACCCGAAACACCATATATTTT

j_gene: TRBJ2-3
len: 17
abundance: NA
d_gene: NA
v_gene: TRBV28
CDR3aa: CASSSPGAASSTDTQYF
CDR3nt: TGTGCCAGCAGTTCCCCTGGAGCGGCCTCTAGCACAGATACGCAGTATTTT

j_gene: TRBJ2-7
len: 15
abundance: once
d_gene: NA
v_gene: TRBV7-2
CDR3aa: CASSLDEVAGYEQYF
CDR3nt: TGTGCCAGCAGCTTAGACGAGGTGGCGGGCTACGAGCAGTACTTC

j_gene: TRBJ2-3
len: 16
abundance: many
d_gene: NA
v_gene: TRBV28
CDR3aa: CASRITLGDLTDTQYF
CDR3nt: TGTGCCAGCAGGATCACGCTAGGGGATTTGACAGATACGCAGTATTTT

j_gene: TRBJ2-2
len: 15
abundance: many
d_gene: TRBD2
v_gene: TRBV28
CDR3aa: CASSTGGANTGELFF
CDR3nt: TGTGCCAGCAGTACGGGAGGGGCGAACACCGGGGAGCTGTTTTTT

j_gene: TRBJ2-3
len: 13
abundance: few
d_gene: NA
v_gene: TRBV9
CDR3aa: CASSARPTDTQYF
CDR3nt: TGTGCCAGCAGCGCAAGGCCCACAGATACGCAGTATTTT

j_gene: TRBJ1-5
len: 12
abundance: many
d_gene: NA
v_gene: TRBV20-1
CDR3aa: CSASSSNQPQHF
CDR3nt: TGCAGTGCTAGTTCCAGCAATCAGCCCCAGCATTTT

j_gene: TRBJ2-7
len: 20
abundance: many
d_gene: TRBD1
v_gene: TRBV28
CDR3aa: CASSNTIWKGQGQGADEQYF
CDR3nt: TGTGCCAGCAGCAACACTATTTGGAAAGGGCAGGGACAGGGGGCTGATGAGCAGTACTTC

j_gene: TRBJ2-7
len: 12
abundance: many
d_gene: NA
v_gene: TRBV29-1
CDR3aa: CSARPHGHEQYF
CDR3nt: TGCAGCGCTCGACCACACGGCCACGAGCAGTACTTC

j_gene: TRBJ2-3
len: 15
abundance: many
d_gene: TRBD2
v_gene: TRBV3-1
CDR3aa: CASSQTGLATDTQYF
CDR3nt: TGTGCCAGCAGCCAGACAGGACTAGCGACAGATACGCAGTATTTT

j_gene: TRBJ2-7
len: 14
abundance: many
d_gene: NA
v_gene: TRBV18
CDR3aa: CASSPQPGNYEQYF
CDR3nt: TGTGCCAGCTCACCACAGCCGGGTAACTACGAGCAGTACTTC

j_gene: TRBJ2-3
len: 13
abundance: NA
d_gene: NA
v_gene: TRBV6-1
CDR3aa: CASSTGPGDTQYF
CDR3nt: TGTGCCAGCAGTACGGGACCTGGGGATACGCAGTATTTT

j_gene: TRBJ2-7
len: 13
abundance: many
d_gene: NA
v_gene: TRBV5-6
CDR3aa: CASSFSRAYEQYF
CDR3nt: TGTGCCAGCAGCTTTAGTAGGGCCTACGAGCAGTACTTC

j_gene: TRBJ1-1
len: 13
abundance: NA
d_gene: NA
v_gene: TRBV15
CDR3aa: CATSTPSVTEAFF
CDR3nt: TGTGCCACCAGCACCCCCTCAGTAACTGAAGCTTTCTTT

j_gene: TRBJ1-2
len: 13
abundance: many
d_gene: NA
v_gene: TRBV11-2
CDR3aa: CASSLDPGYGYTF
CDR3nt: TGTGCCAGCAGCTTAGATCCGGGCTATGGCTACACCTTC

j_gene: TRBJ2-4
len: 13
abundance: NA
d_gene: NA
v_gene: TRBV5-1
CDR3aa: CASSLGDGNIQYF
CDR3nt: TGCGCCAGCAGCTTGGGGGACGGAAACATTCAGTACTTC